The entry below describes one T cell receptor (beta chain). The antigen it binds to is not known. No base qualities exist here, and no much larger clone lies one base off it. CDR1 and CDR2 are read off the germline V gene (reference sequence) as MNHEY and SMNVEV. The CDR3, from cysteine to phenylalanine, totals 13 residues. Here the CDR3 DNA is all that survives: 39 bases in frame from base 1. The V end loses 4 bases and the J end loses 8 bases, and a stretch of 9 bases separates them. Collaborating institutions collected whole blood in K2EDTA tubes following their own protocols. For TCRbeta analysis, collaborators shipped samples as frozen whole blood, isolated PBMCs, or DNA extracted from either of those sample types. The data were taken from a study of blood T cell repertoires in COVID-19 (dated by TCRdb to about 2020). The study in broad terms: The collaborator samples originated in the United States, Italy and Spain and spanned the acute and convalescent phases of COVID-19. The material from the prospective study consisted of cDNA or gDNA derived from T cells, B-cell-depleted T cells, or PBMCs. Subjects who had been exposed to COVID-19, were actively infected with it, or had recovered from it provided the deeply sampled blood TCRbeta repertoires that made up the dataset. The repertoires were released in a freely available public database intended as a resource for research on the immune response to SARS-CoV-2. The samples were drawn from two sources: the first 160 participants of the ongoing ImmuneRACE study, and 1,000 to 1,500 subjects contributed by 6 global collaborators. The sample metadata nearly always contained a de-identified subject ID, COVID-19 status, age in years and sex. Where HLA class I and class II types were available, the types were taken from metadata supplied by the sample provider, not from assay-based typing.

The immunoSEQ Assay, a bias-controlled multiplex PCR, was used to amplify TCRbeta CDR3 regions from genomic DNA. In the paper's pipeline: The number of nucleated cells in each sample was estimated by amplification of reference gene primers within the assay. To quantify the absolute abundance of each unique TCRbeta CDR3 rearrangement, sequence reads were collapsed and filtered. Productive Simpson clonality was computed per sample as the square root of Simpson's diversity index over productive rearrangements. TCRdb took this table from immuneACCESS and kept in-frame rearrangements with V and J called. Such tables lack part of the clones; where checked against another copy, unresolved V genes explain under half of the gap, and the rest is unexplained. D and trimming come from the DNA, and the V and J calls and clone size come from that table. The sample yields 150,000 or so clones; 88% were counted once. Clones ranked in the top ten supply under 30% of the sample.

Study-wide findings and limitations: The quantity of clinical and demographic metadata differed by source and by participant and was supplied without curation.

The rearrangement combines TRBV27 with TRBJ1-6, and possibly TRBD1, on 6 matching bases. The sample comprised peripheral blood. The TCR sequence derives from a man aged 55 to 70 with acute or convalescent COVID-19. The CDR3 here reads CASSYREYSPLHF. The nucleotide sequence is TGTGCCAGCAGTTACAGGGAGTATTCACCCCTCCACTTT.